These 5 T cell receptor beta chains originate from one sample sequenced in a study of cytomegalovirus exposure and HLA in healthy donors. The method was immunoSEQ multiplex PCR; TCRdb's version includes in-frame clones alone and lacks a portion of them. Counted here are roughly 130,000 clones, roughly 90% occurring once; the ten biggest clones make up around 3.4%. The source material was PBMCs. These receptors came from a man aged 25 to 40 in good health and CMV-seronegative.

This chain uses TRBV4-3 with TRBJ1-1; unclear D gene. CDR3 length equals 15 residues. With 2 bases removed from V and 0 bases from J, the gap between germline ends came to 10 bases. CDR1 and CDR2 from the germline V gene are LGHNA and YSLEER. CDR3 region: CASSQSRDLNTEAFF. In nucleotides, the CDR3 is TGCGCCAGCAGCCAATCGAGGGATTTGAACACTGAAGCTTTCTTT.

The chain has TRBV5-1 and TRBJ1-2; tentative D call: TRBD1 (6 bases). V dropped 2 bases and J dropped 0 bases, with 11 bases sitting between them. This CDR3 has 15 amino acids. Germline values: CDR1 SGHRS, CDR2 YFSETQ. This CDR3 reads CASSLGTNSNYGYTF. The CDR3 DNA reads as TGCGCCAGCAGCTTAGGGACAAACTCTAACTATGGCTACACCTTC. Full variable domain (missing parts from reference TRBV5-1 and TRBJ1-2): KAGVTQTPRYLIKTRGQQVTLSCSPISGHRSVSWYQQTPGQGLQFLFEYFSETQRNKGNFPGRFSGRQFSNSRSEMNVSTLELGDSALYLCASSLGTNSNYGYTFGSGTRLTVV.

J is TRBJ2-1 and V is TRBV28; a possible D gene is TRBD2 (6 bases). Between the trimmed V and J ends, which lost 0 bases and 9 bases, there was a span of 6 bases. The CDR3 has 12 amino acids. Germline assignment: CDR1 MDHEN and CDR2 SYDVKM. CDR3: CASSLWGGEQFF. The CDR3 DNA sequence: TGTGCCAGCAGTTTATGGGGGGGTGAGCAGTTCTTC.

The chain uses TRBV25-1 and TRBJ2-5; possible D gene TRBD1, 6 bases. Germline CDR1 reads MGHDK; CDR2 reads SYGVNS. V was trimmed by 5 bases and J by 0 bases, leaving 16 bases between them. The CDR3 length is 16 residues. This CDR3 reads CASSYRDNWYQETQYF. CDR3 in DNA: TGTGCCAGCAGTTACCGGGACAATTGGTACCAAGAGACCCAGTACTTC.

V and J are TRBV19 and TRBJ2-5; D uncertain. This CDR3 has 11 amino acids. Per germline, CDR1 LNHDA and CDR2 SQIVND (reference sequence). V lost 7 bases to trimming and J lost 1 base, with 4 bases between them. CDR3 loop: CASISQETQYF. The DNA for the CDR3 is TGTGCCAGTATATCCCAAGAGACCCAGTACTTC.